A single sample gave rise to the 27 T cell receptor beta chains below, sequenced in a study of T cell changes during pregnancy in multiple sclerosis. Profiling relied on immunoSEQ multiplex PCR, and the TCRdb table lists in-frame clones only, not all of them. The data show about 65,000 clones, over 80% seen once. The starting material was CD8+ T cells from peripheral blood mononuclear cells, obtained in the third trimester of pregnancy. These receptors all stem from a female donor in good health, enrolled as a control in a pregnancy study.

The gene calls are TRBV9 and TRBJ1-5; tentative D call: TRBD1 (5 bases). The CDR3 covers 15 residues. Trimming removed 0 bases at V and 4 bases at J, with 11 bases between. Per the germline V gene, CDR1 is SGDLS and CDR2 is YYNGEE. This chain's CDR3 is CASSVDGGGNQPQHF. In DNA form, the CDR3 reads TGTGCCAGCAGCGTAGACGGGGGAGGGAATCAGCCCCAGCATTTT.

This rearrangement joins TRBV2 to TRBJ2-7; TRBD2 is a possible D gene (6 bases). Germline CDR1 reads SNHLY; CDR2 reads FYNNEI. The V end lost 3 bases, the J end lost 2 bases, and 11 bases lay between the germline ends. The CDR3 spans 14 residues. CDR3: CASSDPGVAYEQYF. DNA of the CDR3: TGTGCCAGCAGTGACCCGGGGGTGGCCTACGAGCAGTACTTC.

The chain combines TRBV7-9 with TRBJ1-4; tentative D call: TRBD1 (5 bases). Germline values: CDR1 SEHNR, CDR2 FQNEAQ (reference sequence). V shed 5 bases and J shed 6 bases, with 10 bases lying between them. The CDR3 has 13 residues. The CDR3 here is CASSAPGDEKLFF. Here the CDR3 DNA reads TGTGCCAGCAGCGCCCCGGGGGATGAAAAACTGTTTTTT.

The V gene is TRBV7-8, the J gene TRBJ2-5; perhaps TRBD2 as D (6 bases). V was trimmed by 1 base and J by 7 bases, leaving 16 bases between them. In germline, CDR1 is SGHVS, CDR2 FQNEAQ. The CDR3 has 15 amino acids. The CDR3 loop reads CASSLGDSVGGTQYF. CDR3 DNA sequence: TGTGCCAGCAGCTTAGGGGATAGCGTGGGGGGGACCCAGTACTTC.

DNA of the CDR3: TGTGCCAGCAGCTTAAGCGAAGGTACGAGTCAGCCCCAGCATTTT. This gives the protein CASSLSEGTSQPQHF. V and J are TRBV7-8 and TRBJ1-5; no clear D gene. V lost 2 bases and J 6 bases, leaving 14 bases between the germline ends. This CDR3 is 15 amino acids long. Germline CDR1 is SGHVS and CDR2 is FQNEAQ.

This clone appeared a single time. V and J are TRBV19 and TRBJ1-1; TRBD1 is a possible D gene (6 bases). Germline loops: CDR1 LNHDA, CDR2 SQIVND (reference sequence). Trimming removed 8 bases at V and 0 bases at J, with 19 bases between. This CDR3 is 16 amino acids long. The CDR3 DNA follows: TGTGCCAGTCGGCCCCTAGGGGGTGACCTGAACACTGAAGCTTTCTTT. This sequence encodes CASRPLGGDLNTEAFF.

This clone occurred a few times. This chain links TRBV29-1 with TRBJ2-3; 7 nucleotides agree with TRBD1. The junction had 12 bases not matched to a gene; V was cut back by 8 bases and J by 4 bases. The CDR3 has 14 residues. CDR1 is SQVTM and CDR2 is ANQGSEA in the germline V gene. The CDR3 protein is CSLRGGRVADTQYF. For the CDR3, the DNA is TGCAGCCTGCGAGGGGGCAGGGTAGCAGATACGCAGTATTTT.

V usage is TRBV27 and J usage is TRBJ2-7, with D maybe TRBD1 (5 bases). The CDR3 consists of 17 residues. CDR1 and CDR2 (germline): MNHEY, SMNVEV (reference sequence). Trimming cost V 8 bases and J 1 base, with 24 bases left between them. The chain's CDR3 is CASSNMGLISTSYEQYF. CDR3 sequence (DNA): TGTGCCAGCTCCAACATGGGGCTTATCTCTACATCCTACGAGCAGTACTTC.

This chain connects TRBV6-6 to TRBJ1-3, with D possibly being TRBD1 (6 bases). The CDR3 has 15 residues. V was shortened by 5 bases and J by 0 bases, with 11 bases between the two germline ends. The germline V gene has CDR1 MNHNY and CDR2 SVGAGI (reference sequence). CDR3: CASSPLDSSGNTIYF. CDR3 sequence (DNA): TGTGCCAGCAGTCCGCTGGACAGCTCTGGAAACACCATATATTTT.

The chain carries TRBV7-2 and TRBJ1-5, with D uncertain. V was trimmed by 2 bases and J by 3 bases, leaving 11 bases between them. Germline V gene lookup returns CDR1 SGHTA and CDR2 FQGNSA. The CDR3 is 15 amino acids. The CDR3 region is CASSLSGGYNQPQHF. CDR3 nucleotide sequence: TGTGCCAGCAGCTTAAGCGGCGGTTACAATCAGCCCCAGCATTTT. The full variable domain, rest sourced from reference TRBV7-2 and TRBJ1-5, is GAGVSQSPSNKVTEKGKDVELRCDPISGHTALYWYRQSLGQGLEFLIYFQGNSAPDKSGLPSDRFSAERTGGSVSTLTIQRTQQEDSAVYLCASSLSGGYNQPQHFGDGTRLSIL.

The V and J genes are TRBV10-3 and TRBJ2-1; 8 positions match TRBD2. Germline CDR1 is ENHRY and CDR2 is SYGVKD. V dropped 8 bases and J dropped 0; count of bases not matched to a gene: 6. The CDR3 consists of 15 residues. CDR3 sequence (DNA): TGTGCCATCGGTTGGAGCGGGGGCTCCTACAATGAGCAGTTCTTC. This codes for CAIGWSGGSYNEQFF.

The rearrangement links TRBV4-1 to TRBJ1-1; 10 bases line up with TRBD1. Trimming removed 7 bases from V and 0 bases from J; junction bases left unmatched: 11. Germline V gene lookup returns CDR1 MGHRA and CDR2 YSYEKL. The CDR3 contains 17 residues. CDR3 loop: CASTIVPGQGMNTEAFF. In nucleotides, the CDR3 is TGCGCCAGCACCATCGTCCCGGGACAGGGGATGAACACTGAAGCTTTCTTT.

This clone was seen a handful of times. The V and J genes are TRBV11-3 and TRBJ2-7, with a tentative D call TRBD1 (6 bases). Germline CDR1 is SGHNT and CDR2 is YENEEA. V was clipped by 5 bases and J by 3 bases, with 14 bases between them. The CDR3 is 14 residues long. CDR3 in amino acids: CASSPTPGHYEQYF. For the CDR3, the DNA is TGTGCCAGCAGCCCGACACCGGGACACTACGAGCAGTACTTC.

This clone has just one count. The chain joins TRBV9 to TRBJ2-1; 13 positions match TRBD2. The CDR3 extends over 16 amino acids. Trimming removed 4 bases from V and 5 bases from J; junction bases left unmatched: 6. CDR1 is SGDLS and CDR2 is YYNGEE in the germline V gene. The CDR3 here is CASSIRLAGGHNEQFF. Here the CDR3 DNA reads TGTGCCAGCAGCATCCGACTAGCGGGGGGCCACAATGAGCAGTTCTTC.

The V call is TRBV9, the J call TRBJ2-1, with D tentatively TRBD1 (6 bases). The CDR3 sequence is 14 residues long. In germline, CDR1 is SGDLS, CDR2 YYNGEE. V lost 0 bases, J lost 10 bases, and 14 bases lay in between. In DNA, the CDR3 is TGTGCCAGCAGCGTAGGGGACACAGCTTTAGAGCAGTTCTTC. This sequence encodes CASSVGDTALEQFF.

The J gene is TRBJ2-1, the V gene TRBV9, with 8 bases aligning to TRBD1. There are 15 residues in the CDR3. V dropped 4 bases and J dropped 3; count of bases not matched to a gene: 6. In germline, CDR1 is SGDLS, CDR2 YYNGEE. The CDR3 reads CASSPTGGNYNEQFF. The DNA for the CDR3 is TGTGCCAGCAGCCCTACAGGGGGTAACTACAATGAGCAGTTCTTC.

The chain joins TRBV27 to TRBJ2-3, with a tentative D call TRBD1 (5 bases). The CDR3 contains 15 residues. Per germline, CDR1 MNHEY and CDR2 SMNVEV (reference sequence). The V and J ends lost 3 bases and 2 bases respectively, with 12 bases between them. CDR3 DNA sequence: TGTGCCAGCAGTTTGGGCAGGGCTCCCACAGATACGCAGTATTTT. Translated: CASSLGRAPTDTQYF.

The chain couples TRBV27 to TRBJ2-1, with 7 bases aligning to TRBD2. V was pared by 2 bases and J by 5 bases, with 6 bases of the junction left unmatched. This CDR3 region has 15 residues. Germline CDR1 is MNHEY and CDR2 is SMNVEV (reference sequence). The CDR3 DNA follows: TGTGCCAGCAGTTTAATGTGGGGGGGAAACAATGAGCAGTTCTTC. It translates to CASSLMWGGNNEQFF.

The chain carries TRBV9 and TRBJ2-3; the match to TRBD1 covers 9 bases. V was pared by 4 bases and J by 4 bases, with 10 bases of the junction left unmatched. Germline CDR1 SGDLS, CDR2 YYNGEE. The CDR3 length is 16 residues. DNA for the CDR3: TGTGCCAGCAGCCCTGGGGGACAGGGACATCCAGATACGCAGTATTTT. This translates into CASSPGGQGHPDTQYF.

V is TRBV7-6 and J is TRBJ2-2; 9 nucleotides line up with TRBD1. The CDR3 totals 17 residues. With V trimmed by 4 bases and J by 4 bases, 10 bases remained unmatched. Germline assignment: CDR1 SGHVS and CDR2 FNYEAQ. The CDR3 loop reads CASSSLSGTGTTGELFF. The CDR3 DNA is TGTGCCAGCAGCTCGCTCTCCGGGACAGGGACCACCGGGGAGCTGTTTTTT.

The J gene is TRBJ2-7, the V gene TRBV6-5; 8 positions agree with TRBD2. CDR1 and CDR2 from the germline V gene are MNHEY and SVGAGI. The junction had 4 bases not matched to a gene; V was cut back by 2 bases and J by 4 bases. The CDR3 has 14 residues. CDR3 in DNA: TGTGCCAGCAGTTACAAGGGCGGGGGGTACGAGCAGTACTTC. Translated: CASSYKGGGYEQYF.

The chain carries TRBV27 and TRBJ2-7; D is perhaps TRBD2 (5 bases). Trimming removed 6 bases at V and 0 bases at J, with 15 bases between. CDR1 and CDR2 from the germline V gene are MNHEY and SMNVEV (reference sequence). This CDR3 comprises 15 residues. CDR3: CASRGGPVNSYEQYF. The CDR3 DNA is TGTGCCAGCAGAGGCGGGCCAGTAAACTCCTACGAGCAGTACTTC.

The chain employs TRBV4-1 and TRBJ1-2; D uncertain. The CDR3 totals 12 residues. Trimming stripped 7 bases from V and 5 bases from J, with 11 bases between. Germline V gives CDR1 MGHRA, CDR2 YSYEKL. CDR3 in amino acids: CASTGDGYGYTF. The CDR3 coding sequence is TGCGCCAGCACGGGAGACGGATATGGCTACACCTTC.

The rearrangement links TRBV9 to TRBJ2-3; D is ambiguous. The CDR3 length is 13 residues. V was trimmed by 3 bases and J by 4 bases, leaving 9 bases between them. Germline V gene sequence: CDR1 SGDLS, CDR2 YYNGEE. Here the CDR3 DNA reads TGTGCCAGCAGCGCCCAACGAGCAGATACGCAGTATTTT. Protein sequence: CASSAQRADTQYF.

In nucleotides, the CDR3 is TGTGCCGGACTAGCGGAGGTCACAGATACGCAGTATTTT. Protein sequence: CAGLAEVTDTQYF. The rearrangement links TRBV7-2 to TRBJ2-3, with 10 bases matching TRBD2. Trimming at V came to 11 bases and at J to 2 bases, leaving 4 bases not matched to a gene. Germline CDR1 and CDR2: SGHTA and FQGNSA. The CDR3 is made up of 13 amino acids.

The chain joins TRBV27 to TRBJ2-7; D is perhaps TRBD1 (6 bases). Per the germline V gene, CDR1 is MNHEY and CDR2 is SMNVEV (reference sequence). V lost 5 bases to trimming and J lost 1 base, with 12 bases between them. The CDR3 extends over 14 amino acids. CDR3 amino acids: CASSPRQDSYEQYF. The CDR3 DNA reads TGTGCCAGCAGTCCCCGACAGGATTCCTACGAGCAGTACTTC.

J is TRBJ1-6 and V is TRBV7-2, with a possible D match to TRBD1 (6 bases). V lost 1 base to trimming and J lost 6 bases, with 7 bases between them. This CDR3 spans 14 amino acids. Germline V gene sequence: CDR1 SGHTA, CDR2 FQGNSA. The CDR3 protein is CASSLGTANSPLHF. The CDR3 DNA sequence: TGTGCCAGCAGCTTAGGGACAGCTAATTCACCCCTCCACTTT.